The T cell receptor (beta chain) under discussion was sequenced for a study of T cell responses to AZD1222 COVID-19 vaccine. Study-wide findings and caveats: Donors, mostly white British, included more females; clonal diversity was possibly underestimated. Scientists sampled the repertoires only once the peak T cell response had passed. Vaccine-associated CD4 TCRs spanned spike, dominant at 160-218 and 743-854.

A note on this clone: Its cognate antigen is unknown.

The data were produced by immunoSEQ multiplex PCR, yet TCRdb's version contains in-frame clones alone and is incomplete. The table lists about 140,000 clones, approximately 90% of them singletons, with around 2.7% in the top ten. In germline, CDR1 is MNHEY, CDR2 SVGAGI. This CDR3 has 13 amino acids. V lost 9 bases and J lost 6; bases outside the gene matches: 10. The sample here was peripheral blood, taken on day 0 of AZD1222 vaccination. This clonotype was obtained from an adult in good health. The rearrangement links TRBV6-5 to TRBJ1-1; 7 nucleotides align to TRBD1. CDR3 loop: CASHNQGDAEAFF. The CDR3 DNA follows: TGTGCCAGTCACAATCAGGGGGACGCTGAAGCTTTCTTT.